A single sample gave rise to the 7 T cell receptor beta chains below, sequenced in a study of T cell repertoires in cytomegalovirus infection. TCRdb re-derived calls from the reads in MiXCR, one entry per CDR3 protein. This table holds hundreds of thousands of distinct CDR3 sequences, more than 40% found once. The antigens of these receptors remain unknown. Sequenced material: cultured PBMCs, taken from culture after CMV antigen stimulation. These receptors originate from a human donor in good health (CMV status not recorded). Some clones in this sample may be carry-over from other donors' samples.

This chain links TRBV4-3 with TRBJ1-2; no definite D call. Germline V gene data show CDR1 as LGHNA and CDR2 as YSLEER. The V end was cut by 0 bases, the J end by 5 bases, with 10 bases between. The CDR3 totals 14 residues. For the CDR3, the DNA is TGCGCCAGCAGCCAAGATGTGGCGGGATATGGCTACACCTTC. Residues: CASSQDVAGYGYTF.

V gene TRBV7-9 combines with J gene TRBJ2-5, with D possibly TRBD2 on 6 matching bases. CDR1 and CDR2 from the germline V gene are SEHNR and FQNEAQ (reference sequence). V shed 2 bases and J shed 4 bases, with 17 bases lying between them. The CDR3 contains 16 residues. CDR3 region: CASSLMGSGSRETQYF. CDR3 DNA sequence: TGTGCCAGCAGCTTAATGGGGTCCGGGAGTCGAGAGACCCAGTACTTC.

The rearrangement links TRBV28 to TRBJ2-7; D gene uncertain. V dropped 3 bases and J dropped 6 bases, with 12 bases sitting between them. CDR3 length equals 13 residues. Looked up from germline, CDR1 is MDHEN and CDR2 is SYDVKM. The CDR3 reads CASSLWASSEQYF. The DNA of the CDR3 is TGTGCCAGCAGTTTGTGGGCGTCCAGCGAGCAGTACTTC.

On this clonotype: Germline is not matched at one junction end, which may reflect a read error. In DNA form, the CDR3 reads TGTGCCAGCAGGCTCGGGACCGACAAAGGGGAGCAGAACTTC. This translates into CASRLGTDKGEQNF. The chain links TRBV28 to TRBJ2-7; TRBD1 or TRBD2 may be the D gene (5 bases each). CDR3 length: 14 residues. Germline CDR1 is MDHEN and CDR2 is SYDVKM.

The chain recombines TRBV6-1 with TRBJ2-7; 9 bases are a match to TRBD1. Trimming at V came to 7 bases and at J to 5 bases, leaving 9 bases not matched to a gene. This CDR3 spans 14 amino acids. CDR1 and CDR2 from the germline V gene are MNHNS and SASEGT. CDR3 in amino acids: CASKGTGFYHEQYF. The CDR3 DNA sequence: TGTGCCAGCAAGGGGACAGGGTTTTATCACGAGCAGTACTTC.

CDR3 loop: CASPLQEGLDEQYF. As DNA, the CDR3 is TGTGCCAGCCCCCTGCAGGAGGGCCTAGACGAGCAGTACTTC. V gene TRBV6-1 combines with J gene TRBJ2-7; tentatively, D is TRBD2 (6 bases). Germline CDR1 is MNHNS and CDR2 is SASEGT. The V and J ends lost 8 bases and 5 bases respectively, with 19 bases between them. The CDR3 has 14 residues.

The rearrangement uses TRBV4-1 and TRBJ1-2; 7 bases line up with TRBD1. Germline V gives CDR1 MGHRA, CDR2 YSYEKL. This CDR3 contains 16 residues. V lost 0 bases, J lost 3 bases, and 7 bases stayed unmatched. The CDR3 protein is CASSQEANDRDYGYTF. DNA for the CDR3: TGCGCCAGCAGCCAAGAAGCCAATGACAGGGACTATGGCTACACCTTC.